These 13 T cell receptor beta chains share one sample of origin, sequenced in a study of T-cell reconstitution after alpha-beta-depleted transplantation in children. Preparation of the TCRbeta library was carried out with unique molecular identifiers. One entry per CDR3 protein, called by TCRdb with MiXCR from the PCR reads. The repertoire includes just over 950,000 distinct CDR3 sequences, roughly 29% of them detected once, and about 28% sits in the top ten. Source: PBMCs, mostly from graft donor cells, taken 360 days after TCRalphabeta/CD19-depleted stem cell transplant. The receptors were gathered from a boy younger than two who had a stem cell transplant for SCID, so the T cells may come from the graft donor.

The chain joins TRBV4-3 to TRBJ2-2, with D maybe TRBD2 (6 bases). The CDR3 sequence is 16 residues long. Germline loops: CDR1 LGHNA, CDR2 YSLEER. Deletions cut 4 bases from V and 2 bases from J, with 14 bases between. The DNA of the CDR3 is TGCGCCAGCAGCCCTGCCTACGGGGGTAACACCGGGGAGCTGTTTTTT. As protein: CASSPAYGGNTGELFF.

In this sample, this clonotype turned up a few times. The rearrangement joins TRBV28 to TRBJ2-7; D remains unclear. CDR3 size: 13 residues. Trimming stripped 2 bases from V and 4 bases from J, with 9 bases between. Germline CDR1 and CDR2: MDHEN and SYDVKM. CDR3 DNA sequence: TGTGCCAGCAGTTTACCCCTCATTTACGAGCAGTACTTC. It yields the protein CASSLPLIYEQYF.

The chain is built from TRBV12-3 or TRBV12-4 and TRBJ1-1, with D possibly TRBD1 on 5 matching bases. The CDR3 covers 15 residues. The V end was cut by 6 bases, the J end by 0 bases, with 14 bases between. The CDR3 spells CASRPQTVMNTEAFF. In DNA, the CDR3 is TGTGCCAGCAGACCCCAGACAGTTATGAACACTGAAGCTTTCTTT.

This clonotype was seen a few times. The chain recombines TRBV29-1 with TRBJ1-2; the match to TRBD1 covers 7 bases. CDR1 is SQVTM, CDR2 ANQGSEA, per germline. Trimming took 0 bases from V and 4 from J; bases not matched to a gene: 8. CDR3 length: 15 residues. CDR3 sequence reads: CSVEEGMQGGYGYTF. The CDR3 DNA follows: TGCAGCGTTGAAGAGGGAATGCAGGGGGGCTATGGCTACACCTTC.

V and J are TRBV10-3 and TRBJ2-7, with 10 bases matching TRBD1. The germline V gene has CDR1 ENHRY and CDR2 SYGVKD. This CDR3 contains 15 residues. J lost 2 bases, V lost 0 bases, and 1 base had no gene match. The CDR3 DNA sequence: TGTGCCATCAGTGAGTCGGACAGGGGGACCTACGAGCAGTACTTC. Amino acid sequence: CAISESDRGTYEQYF.

The chain combines TRBV6-5 with TRBJ1-4; TRBD1 matches at 10 bases. The V gene's germline CDR1 is MNHEY and CDR2 SVGAGI. The CDR3 has 17 amino acids. V lost 0 bases to trimming and J lost 8 bases; unmatched junction nucleotides: 9. The CDR3 region has the DNA TGTGCCAGCAGTTACTCCGATTGGACAGGGGGGAAGGAAAAACTGTTTTTT. This sequence encodes CASSYSDWTGGKEKLFF.

The CDR3 region has the DNA TGCGCCAGCAGCTCGGACCCGGGGGGGACCACTGAAGCTTTCTTT. It encodes CASSSDPGGTTEAFF. The chain is built from TRBV5-1 and TRBJ1-1; D is perhaps TRBD1 (5 bases). From germline, CDR1 is SGHRS and CDR2 YFSETQ. V was clipped by 3 bases and J by 4 bases, with 16 bases between them. CDR3 length equals 15 residues.

The chain couples TRBV3-1 to TRBJ2-7; D is perhaps TRBD1 (5 bases). This CDR3 is built from 11 residues. Trimming took 7 bases from V and 3 from J, leaving 7 bases between them. Germline loops: CDR1 LGHDT, CDR2 YNNKEL (reference sequence). CDR3 DNA: TGTGCCAGCACCCAGGGCTACGAGCAGTACTTC. It specifies CASTQGYEQYF.

The chain employs TRBV4-1 and TRBJ1-2, with 7 bases aligning to TRBD1. CDR1 is MGHRA and CDR2 is YSYEKL in the germline V gene. The CDR3 contains 16 residues. After removal of 0 bases from V and 2 bases from J, the junction contained 6 bases not matched to a gene. This CDR3 is CASSQDATGFNYGYTF. CDR3 DNA: TGCGCCAGCAGCCAAGACGCGACAGGGTTCAACTATGGCTACACCTTC.

This clonotype turned up a few times. CDR3 in DNA: TGTGCCAGCAGCGTACAGGGACTGGAGACCCAGTACTTC. It is translated as CASSVQGLETQYF. The chain links TRBV27 to TRBJ2-5; possibly TRBD1 or TRBD2 for D (6 bases each). The V gene's germline CDR1 is MNHEY and CDR2 SMNVEV (reference sequence). This CDR3 region has 13 residues. V was cut by 6 bases and J by 5 bases, with 13 bases left in between.

The sample holds a few counts of this clonotype. The gene calls are TRBV28 and TRBJ1-1; 12 bases agree with TRBD1. The CDR3 sequence is 16 residues long. Germline values: CDR1 MDHEN, CDR2 SYDVKM. V shed 2 bases, J shed 1 base, and the junction held 2 bases outside the gene matches. This CDR3 reads CASSLGTGGRNTEAFF. The CDR3 nucleotides are TGTGCCAGCAGTTTAGGGACAGGGGGCCGGAACACTGAAGCTTTCTTT.

The rearrangement joins TRBV24-1 to TRBJ2-1; D uncertain. V lost 12 bases and J lost 8, with 10 bases in between. CDR1 KGHDR and CDR2 SFDVKD come from the germline V gene. The CDR3 loop spans 10 amino acids. CDR3 sequence reads: CAPTDDEQFF. Written as DNA, the CDR3 is TGTGCCCCCACCGATGATGAGCAGTTCTTC.

This clonotype was counted between two and nine times. The V and J genes are TRBV6-2 or TRBV6-3 and TRBJ2-2; 7 nucleotides align to TRBD2. This CDR3 has 16 amino acids. Germline V lookup: CDR1 MNHEY, CDR2 SVGEGT. J was trimmed by 0 bases and V by 6 bases; bases with no gene match: 7. CDR3 coding DNA: TGTGCCAGCAGCCCAGCGGGGAGCGCGAACACCGGGGAGCTGTTTTTT. Translating it yields CASSPAGSANTGELFF.